The T cell receptor (beta chain) under discussion was sequenced for a study of T cell responses to AZD1222 COVID-19 vaccine. Study-level background: Doses given second, at about 4 or about 12 weeks, were pooled. Findings of the study overall: White British ancestry dominated among donors, who included more females, and clonal diversity was possibly underestimated. Repertoire samples came only from after the peak T cell response.

On this clone: What it recognizes is unknown. At one end, the junction sequence differs from germline, possibly due to a read error.

Sequencing was performed with immunoSEQ multiplex PCR; in TCRdb, only in-frame clones are kept and a portion is missing. The table records 110,000 to 150,000 clones, approximately 86% of them present only once. The receptor comes from an adult in good health. Material: peripheral blood, obtained on day 0 of AZD1222 vaccination.

The CDR3 spells CASNESRGRETQYF. The CDR3 nucleotides read TGCGCCAGCAATGAGTCGAGGGGCAGGGAGACCCAGTACTTC. The rearrangement links TRBV10-2 to TRBJ2-5; TRBD1 or TRBD2 may be the D gene (5 bases each). The CDR3 extends over 14 amino acids. The germline V gene encodes CDR1 WSHSY and CDR2 SAAADI.